The 2 T cell receptor beta chains listed next were all sequenced from one sample in a study of blood T cells in healthy people across ages. Using a J-beta primer mix together with a sample-barcoded 5' primer, a second PCR was run for roughly 7 to 12 cycles. TCRdb reprocessed the 5' RACE reads via MiXCR and lists one record per CDR3 protein. This sample yields roughly 1.4 million distinct CDR3 sequences, of which roughly 59% are seen a single time; over 5% belongs to the top ten. Sequenced input: blood. The source of these receptors is a man between 18 and 29 years old in good health.

The chain joins TRBV7-2 to TRBJ1-2; D may be TRBD1 (6 bases). There are 14 residues in the CDR3. Trimming removed 3 bases from V and 14 bases from J, with 22 bases in between. Per the germline V gene, CDR1 is SGHTA and CDR2 is FQGNSA. The CDR3 here is CASSFGQSHYGCTF. The CDR3 DNA reads TGTGCCAGCAGCTTTGGACAGTCCCACTATGGCTGTACCTTC.

The V gene is TRBV24-1, the J gene TRBJ1-2; tentative D call: TRBD1 (5 bases). Germline assignment: CDR1 KGHDR and CDR2 SFDVKD. The V gene lost 5 bases and the J gene lost 4 bases, with 10 bases spanning the gap. This CDR3 is 13 amino acids long. The CDR3 sequence: CATSGGDRYGYTF. The CDR3, as DNA: TGTGCCACCAGTGGAGGGGATCGCTATGGCTACACCTTC.